Shown below are 26 T cell receptor beta chains from a single sample sequenced in a study of beta chain features in type 1 diabetes listed by TCRdb under 2018. The protocol used for the library was the immunoSEQ multiplex PCR assay. The entire amount of isolated RNA was reverse transcribed using the High Capacity cDNA Reverse Transcription Kit, so the sequenced TCRB transcripts were expressed ones. TCRdb took over this immuneACCESS table, retaining in-frame rearrangements with V and J assigned. Such tables are incomplete; in checked studies, under half of the missing clones stem from an unresolved V gene, and the remainder is unexplained. This sample lists 200,000 to 250,000 clones; 25% to 30% were detected once. Under 5% of the sample is in the top ten clones. Sequences were obtained from central memory CD4+ T cells from blood. The receptors come from a man aged 25-45 years in good health.

This clone was found a few times. The chain carries TRBV28 and TRBJ2-1; D not certain. V lost 4 bases to trimming and J lost 0 bases, with 7 bases between them. Germline-derived CDR1 and CDR2 are MDHEN and SYDVKM. This CDR3 is built from 14 residues. This chain's CDR3 is CASSSPGSYNEQFF. In DNA form, the CDR3 reads TGTGCCAGCAGTTCTCCGGGCTCCTACAATGAGCAGTTCTTC. The complete variable domain, with remaining parts taken from reference TRBV28 and TRBJ2-1, reads DVKVTQSSRYLVKRTGEKVFLECVQDMDHENMFWYRQDPGLGLRLIYFSYDVKMKEKGDIPEGYSVSREKKERFSLILESASTNQTSMYLCASSSPGSYNEQFFGPGTRLTVL.

The chain carries TRBV19 and TRBJ2-3, with TRBD1 matching over 8 bases. V gave up 3 bases and J gave up 3 bases; unmatched junction bases: 8. Germline V gene lookup returns CDR1 LNHDA and CDR2 SQIVND (reference sequence). This CDR3 region has 16 residues. The CDR3 DNA sequence: TGTGCCAGTAGTATGTCTCGGGACAGGTCAACAGATACGCAGTATTTT. Translation: CASSMSRDRSTDTQYF.

The chain is built from TRBV30 and TRBJ1-5, with 7 bases lining up with TRBD1. The length of the CDR3 is 15 residues. The germline gives CDR1 GTSNPN, CDR2 SVGIG (reference sequence). The V segment lost 2 bases and the J segment 2 bases; nucleotides outside the gene matches: 6. The DNA for the CDR3 is TGTGCCTGGAGTTCCGGACAGGTTGGCAATCAGCCCCAGCATTTT. Amino acids: CAWSSGQVGNQPQHF.

V usage is TRBV29-1 and J usage is TRBJ2-2, with TRBD2 identical over 8 bases. The germline gives CDR1 SQVTM, CDR2 ANQGSEA. The CDR3 loop spans 12 amino acids. The ends lost 2 bases at V and 11 bases at J; junction bases unmatched: 4. DNA for the CDR3: TGCAGCGTTGAAACGGGGGGGAAAGAGCTGTTTTTT. It translates to CSVETGGKELFF.

The chain is built from TRBV28 and TRBJ1-2; possible D gene TRBD1, 5 bases. The CDR3 extends over 13 amino acids. Trimming removed 6 bases from V and 8 bases from J, with 16 bases in between. CDR1 is MDHEN and CDR2 is SYDVKM in the germline V gene. CDR3 sequence reads: CASRSAGKDGYTF. The CDR3 DNA sequence: TGTGCCAGCAGGTCCGCAGGGAAAGACGGCTACACCTTC.

J is TRBJ1-5 and V is TRBV27; no reliable D call. There are 14 residues in the CDR3. V was pared by 4 bases and J by 8 bases, with 15 bases between. Germline V CDR1 and CDR2: MNHEY, SMNVEV (reference sequence). The CDR3 sequence: CASSSNTIREPQHF. In nucleotides, the CDR3 is TGTGCCAGCAGTTCTAATACGATCCGGGAGCCCCAGCATTTT.

This clone was counted a few times. The gene calls are TRBV5-4 and TRBJ1-1; D gene uncertain. The V end lost 1 base, the J end lost 3 bases, and 4 bases lay between the germline ends. The CDR3 spans 12 residues. Germline values: CDR1 SGHNT, CDR2 YYREEE (reference sequence). The CDR3 sequence is CASSLSDTEAFF. The CDR3 coding sequence is TGTGCCAGCAGCTTGTCGGACACTGAAGCTTTCTTT.

This clone was seen repeatedly, ten times or more. Different DNA sequences within this sample yield the same CDR3. This rearrangement joins TRBV30 to TRBJ1-1; perhaps TRBD1 as D (6 bases). CDR1 and CDR2 (germline): GTSNPN, SVGIG (reference sequence). V gave up 2 bases and J gave up 4 bases, with 20 bases separating them. This CDR3 contains 16 residues. The CDR3 nucleotides read TGTGCCTGGAGTAGCTGGCGGGGACAAGGAATCACTGAAGCTTTCTTT. Protein: CAWSSWRGQGITEAFF.

This rearrangement joins TRBV7-2 to TRBJ2-7; D is perhaps TRBD1 (6 bases). The V gene's germline CDR1 is SGHTA and CDR2 FQGNSA. Deletions cut 1 base from V and 5 bases from J, with 15 bases between. The CDR3 is 15 amino acids. Here the CDR3 reads CASSLEDSPWNEQYF. In DNA, the CDR3 is TGTGCCAGCAGCTTAGAGGACAGCCCGTGGAACGAGCAGTACTTC.

V is TRBV13 and J is TRBJ1-2; 7 positions match TRBD1. Germline lookup yields CDR1 PRHDT and CDR2 FYEKMQ (reference sequence). CDR3 length equals 13 residues. Losses at the gene ends were 4 bases for V and 7 bases for J; bases not matched to a gene: 6. The CDR3 here is CASSSGGTVGYTF. Written as DNA, the CDR3 is TGTGCCAGCAGCTCGGGAGGGACAGTTGGCTACACCTTC.

There are a few counts of this clone. V usage is TRBV2 and J usage is TRBJ1-1; weak D call: TRBD1 (5 bases). CDR1 and CDR2 from the germline V gene are SNHLY and FYNNEI. CDR3 length equals 13 residues. The V gene lost 7 bases and the J gene lost 1 base, with 10 bases spanning the gap. The CDR3 DNA reads as TGTGCCAGCAACCTCAGGGAGAACACTGAAGCTTTCTTT. Protein product: CASNLRENTEAFF. The full variable domain, completed using reference TRBV2 and TRBJ1-1, is EPEVTQTPSHQVTQMGQEVILRCVPISNHLYFYWYRQILGQKVEFLVSFYNNEISEKSEIFDDQFSVERPDGSNFTLKIRSTKLEDSAMYFCASNLRENTEAFFGQGTRLTVV.

The chain couples TRBV9 to TRBJ2-1; D ambiguous. There are 12 residues in the CDR3. From germline, CDR1 is SGDLS and CDR2 YYNGEE. Between the trimmed V and J ends, which lost 0 bases and 7 bases, there was a span of 5 bases. CDR3 residues: CASSVGENEQFF. The CDR3 DNA reads TGTGCCAGCAGCGTAGGCGAGAATGAGCAGTTCTTC.

This chain joins TRBV7-2 and TRBJ2-2; D may match TRBD1 or TRBD2 (5 bases each). Between the trimmed V and J ends, which lost 3 bases and 2 bases, there was a span of 13 bases. CDR1 is SGHTA, CDR2 FQGNSA, per germline. The CDR3 has 16 residues. For the CDR3, the DNA is TGTGCCAGCAGCTTCCCCGGGGCACTCAACACCGGGGAGCTGTTTTTT. Protein sequence: CASSFPGALNTGELFF.

The chain links TRBV5-1 to TRBJ2-3; D remains unclear. There are 14 residues in the CDR3. V shed 4 bases and J shed 6 bases, with 15 bases lying between them. Germline V gives CDR1 SGHRS, CDR2 YFSETQ. The CDR3 DNA reads TGCGCCAGCAGCCCAAGGACCTTAGGGGATACGCAGTATTTT. This sequence encodes CASSPRTLGDTQYF.

The J gene is TRBJ2-3, the V gene TRBV20-1; D not certain. Trimming cost V 7 bases and J 6 bases, with 8 bases left between them. The CDR3 consists of 10 residues. Germline lookup yields CDR1 DFQATT and CDR2 SNEGSKA (reference sequence). Here the CDR3 reads CSGAQDTQYF. Here the CDR3 DNA reads TGCAGTGGGGCCCAGGATACGCAGTATTTT.

This clone occurred a few times. The chain carries TRBV2 and TRBJ1-5, with 7 bases identical to TRBD1. The V gene's germline CDR1 is SNHLY and CDR2 FYNNEI. This CDR3 has 13 residues. The ends lost 5 bases at V and 6 bases at J; junction bases unmatched: 4. The CDR3 is CASSLGTVQPQHF. CDR3 bases: TGTGCCAGCAGTCTCGGGACAGTTCAGCCCCAGCATTTT.

This clone showed up just a few times. The chain is built from TRBV7-2 and TRBJ1-1; weak D call: TRBD1 (5 bases). V gave up 4 bases and J gave up 6 bases, with 12 bases separating them. Germline CDR1 SGHTA, CDR2 FQGNSA. The CDR3 has 13 amino acids. This chain's CDR3 is CASSSVVGAEAFF. For the CDR3, the DNA is TGTGCCAGCAGCTCGGTGGTGGGGGCTGAAGCTTTCTTT.

In DNA form, the CDR3 reads TGTGCCAGCAGACAGGGACAGGCCTATGGCTACACCTTC. This translates into CASRQGQAYGYTF. The gene calls are TRBV2 and TRBJ1-2; 8 bases agree with TRBD1. Trimming cost V 6 bases and J 4 bases; bases outside gene matches: 4. The CDR3 length is 13 residues. The germline V gene encodes CDR1 SNHLY and CDR2 FYNNEI.

The chain links TRBV18 to TRBJ2-3, with 7 bases fitting TRBD2. CDR1 and CDR2 (germline): KGHSH, LQKENI. The J segment lost 0 bases and the V segment lost 2 bases, leaving 5 bases of the junction unmatched. This CDR3 region has 16 residues. The CDR3 sequence is CASSPGTSVSTDTQYF. CDR3 nucleotide sequence: TGTGCCAGCTCACCAGGAACTAGCGTCAGCACAGATACGCAGTATTTT.

V and J are TRBV7-2 and TRBJ2-1, with D possibly matching TRBD2 (6 bases). There are 14 residues in the CDR3. Trimming left V 3 bases short and J 5 bases short, with 11 bases between. Germline CDR1 and CDR2: SGHTA and FQGNSA. The CDR3 DNA reads TGTGCCAGCAGCTTGGGGGGACGGAACAATGAGCAGTTCTTC. It specifies CASSLGGRNNEQFF.

J is TRBJ1-1 and V is TRBV4-1, with TRBD1 identical over 10 bases. Trimming at V came to 2 bases and at J to 7 bases, leaving 4 bases not matched to a gene. Per the germline V gene, CDR1 is MGHRA and CDR2 is YSYEKL. The CDR3 covers 14 residues. The CDR3 protein is CASSQPGTGVEAFF. In DNA, the CDR3 is TGCGCCAGCAGCCAACCCGGGACAGGGGTTGAAGCTTTCTTT.

This clone was detected only a few times. The junction shows a germline mismatch at one end, possibly a read error. The gene calls are TRBV2 and TRBJ2-1; 14 bases map to TRBD2. Germline-derived CDR1 and CDR2 are SNHLY and FYNNEI. The CDR3 runs to 16 residues. The CDR3 region has the DNA TGTGCCAGCAGCGAAGGGGGACTAGCGGGAGTGGATGAGCAGTTCTTC. Translating gives CASSEGGLAGVDEQFF. The full variable domain, its missing parts supplied by reference TRBV2 and TRBJ2-1, is EPEVTQTPSHQVTQMGQEVILRCVPISNHLYFYWYRQILGQKVEFLVSFYNNEISEKSEIFDDQFSVERPDGSNFTLKIRSTKLEDSAMYFCASSEGGLAGVDEQFFGPGTRLTVL.

The chain joins TRBV7-9 to TRBJ1-2; no firm D call. The CDR3 sequence is 13 residues long. The germline CDR1 and CDR2 sequences are SEHNR and FQNEAQ (reference sequence). V lost 8 bases, J lost 0 bases, and 10 bases lay in between. CDR3 amino acids: CASPGPTNYGYTF. CDR3 in DNA: TGTGCCAGCCCCGGTCCTACTAACTATGGCTACACCTTC. The full variable domain, its missing parts supplied by reference TRBV7-9 and TRBJ1-2, is DTGVSQNPRHKITKRGQNVTFRCDPISEHNRLYWYRQTLGQGPEFLTYFQNEAQLEKSRLLSDRFSAERPKGSFSTLEIQRTEQGDSAMYLCASPGPTNYGYTFGSGTRLTVV.

V is TRBV7-9 and J is TRBJ1-1, with a possible D match to TRBD1 (5 bases). The V end was cut by 1 base, the J end by 2 bases, with 11 bases between. The CDR3 has 15 residues. CDR1 is SEHNR and CDR2 is FQNEAQ in the germline V gene (reference sequence). CDR3: CASSLGGQGNTEAFF. Written as DNA, the CDR3 is TGTGCCAGCAGCTTAGGAGGGCAGGGAAACACTGAAGCTTTCTTT.

The V gene is TRBV7-8, the J gene TRBJ2-1; 10 nucleotides line up with TRBD1. Germline-derived CDR1 and CDR2 are SGHVS and FQNEAQ. The CDR3 spans 16 residues. V gave up 5 bases and J gave up 2 bases; unmatched junction bases: 6. CDR3 loop: CASSPQGTGAYNEQFF. The CDR3 DNA reads as TGTGCCAGCAGCCCGCAGGGGACAGGGGCCTACAATGAGCAGTTCTTC.

This clone was seen a few times. This rearrangement joins TRBV15 to TRBJ2-2; D is perhaps TRBD1 (6 bases). CDR3 length: 15 amino acids. CDR1 and CDR2 (germline): LNHNV, YYDKDF (reference sequence). With 5 bases removed from V and 1 base from J, the gap between germline ends came to 11 bases. This CDR3 reads CATSPRTVNTGELFF. CDR3 in DNA: TGTGCCACCAGCCCCCGGACAGTGAACACCGGGGAGCTGTTTTTT.